This T cell receptor beta chain was sequenced in a study of blood T cell repertoires in COVID-19. The method was immunoSEQ multiplex PCR; TCRdb's version includes in-frame clones alone and lacks a portion of them. The table has approximately 250,000 clones, 80% to 90% seen once. Germline CDR1 is SGHNT and CDR2 is YENEEA. Trimming cost V 2 bases and J 7 bases, with 11 bases left between them. The CDR3 is 13 amino acids. The chain carries TRBV11-3 and TRBJ1-1, with D hard to call. The source material was PBMCs or T cells enriched from blood (not recorded which). This TCR came from a man aged 25-45 years with acute COVID-19. In DNA form, the CDR3 reads TGTGCCAGCAGCTTAAGCCGCTTTAATGAAGCTTTCTTT. This sequence encodes CASSLSRFNEAFF.